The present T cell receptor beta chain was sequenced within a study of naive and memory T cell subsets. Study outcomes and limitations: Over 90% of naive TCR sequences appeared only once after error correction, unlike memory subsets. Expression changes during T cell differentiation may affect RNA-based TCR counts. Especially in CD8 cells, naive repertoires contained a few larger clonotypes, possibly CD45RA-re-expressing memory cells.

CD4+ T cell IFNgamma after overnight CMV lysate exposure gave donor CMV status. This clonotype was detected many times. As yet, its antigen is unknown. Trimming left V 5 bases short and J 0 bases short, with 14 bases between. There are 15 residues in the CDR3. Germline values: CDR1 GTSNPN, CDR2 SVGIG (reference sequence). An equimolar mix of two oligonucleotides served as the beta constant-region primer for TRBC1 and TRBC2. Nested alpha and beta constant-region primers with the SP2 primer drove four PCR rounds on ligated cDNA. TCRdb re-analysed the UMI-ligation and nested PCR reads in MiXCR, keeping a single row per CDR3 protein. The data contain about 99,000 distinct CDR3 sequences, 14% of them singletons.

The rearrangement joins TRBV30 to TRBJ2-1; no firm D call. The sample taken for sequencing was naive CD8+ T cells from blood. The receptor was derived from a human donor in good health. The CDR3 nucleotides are TGTGCCTGGGGACCCTTTTACACCTCCTACAATGAGCAGTTCTTC. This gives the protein CAWGPFYTSYNEQFF.